This TCR beta chain was identified during a study of cytomegalovirus exposure and HLA in healthy donors (TCRdb year 2017). About the full investigation: According to an earlier analysis of a few hundred of the donors, some 180 million T cells yielded some 110 million unique TCR beta sequences and less than 300 Gb of sequence data. An early release covering roughly 640 HLA-typed donors comprised about 300 gigabases of sequencing data and around 85 million unique TCR sequences. Among the 398 genotyped donors, approximately 76% belonged to the genetic ancestry cluster associated with self-reported Caucasian donors. The aim of the study was to test whether cataloging public T cell receptors could identify signatures of past pathogen exposure. The T cell repertoires of about 700 subjects were profiled by immunosequencing and related to cytomegalovirus serostatus. Along with the roughly 670-subject first cohort, a separate validation cohort of approximately 110 different subjects was used. High-throughput TCR immunosequencing, statistical association of individual TCRs with disease status, and machine learning were combined to predict cytomegalovirus infection status. In a later analysis, previously published TCR beta repertoires from 550 to 700 donors were re-analyzed and high-resolution HLA genotyping was added so that TCR occurrence patterns could be studied. The later analysis used no new phenotypic data to find candidate immune exposures, relying instead on TCR beta sequences and their occurrence across donors. An earlier analysis of approximately 640 of the donors applied high-throughput TCR beta sequencing to assess whether each TCR beta V gene segment acted as functional or pseudogenic. Alongside the repertoire data, information on donor age, sex, ethnicity and CMV serostatus was compiled. A later genetic analysis took genome-wide SNP genotypes for about three fifths of the 666 donors and used that subset as a discovery cohort. Every discovery cohort repertoire had been produced on one sequencing platform. HLA typing covered class I and class II loci at four-digit resolution. The number of donors typed differed by locus, with roughly 629-640 for A, B, C, DRB1 and DQB1, around 500 for DQA1, 600 to 610 for DPA1, and some 470 for DPB1. A few DR-DQ haplotypes were treated as single units for association and clustering because of strong linkage in the cohort. Among 398 genotyped donors of the cohort, an average of 235,054 unique TCR beta nucleotide sequences were sequenced per donor, roughly a sixth of them non-productive.

In regard to this clone: Its antigen remains unidentified. The input lacks base qualities; no much larger clone sits a single base away.

The cohort was made up of 650 to 700 healthy bone marrow donors. At the time of sampling, every cohort member was nominally healthy, though immune exposures that went unrecorded were likely present. The donor tested CMV seronegative, placing the donor among the 300 to 450 seronegative members of the cohort. Every donor gave a peripheral blood sample, and the peripheral blood mononuclear cells from that sample were used for TCR beta sequencing. Genomic DNA extraction from the blood cell samples was performed with the Qiagen DNeasy Blood Extraction Kit. On the study overall, not on this receptor specifically: Across donors, most TCR sequences were observed very rarely, whereas some public TCRs were present in many individuals. Three of the identified cytomegalovirus-associated TCR beta chains were confirmed in vitro to be specific for cytomegalovirus antigens. This cohort had only TCR beta chains sequenced, and the lack of alpha or paired-chain data limited which features could be detected. A total of 150 to 200 TCR beta chains were listed by the study as associated with cytomegalovirus. In a later genetic analysis, a missense DCLRE1C variant was associated with V-gene and J-gene trimming of TCR beta chains, and the association was replicated in an independent cohort. A cluster of highly shared sequence variants was judged likely to be a technical artifact of the sequencing pipeline. Presence/absence analyses assumed roughly uniform sequencing depth across donors, an assumption that may not hold. According to a later analysis, most CMV-associated TCR beta chains appeared to be HLA-restricted, and the HLA associations seemed to be driven largely by CMV exposure. In both the original and validation cohorts, the classifier was reported to diagnose cytomegalovirus status with high specificity and sensitivity. When HLA alleles, especially DR and DQ, strongly co-occurred, TCR associations were difficult to assign to individual alleles. A further reported finding was that TCR beta sequences accurately predicted the HLA-A and HLA-B alleles for most subjects in the first cohort. According to a later genetic analysis, donors in an Asian-associated ancestry cluster had fewer N-insertions in productive TCRs than the approximately 610-donor mean. A later analysis associated 17,000 or so TCR beta sequences with specific HLA alleles at a false discovery rate of 0.05. Broadly in line with IMGT annotations, most TCR beta V segments showed up in productive rearrangements about 90% or about 30% of the time in an earlier analysis of 587 of the donors. Some IMGT-functional V segments, including TRBV6-2 and TRBV6-3, could not be distinguished by the 87-base-pair reads and were therefore excluded. According to the authors, the approach could potentially be generalized to other disease states and immunological phenotypes. Compared with equally common non-associated chains, HLA-associated TCR beta chains in a later analysis were more clonally expanded and had lower generation probabilities. The earlier analysis of about 600 of the donors excluded around 17 rarely observed V segments, including chromosome 9 orphons, because counts were too low. A later analysis reported that several top co-occurrence clusters appeared linked to parvovirus B19, influenza, CMV and Epstein-Barr virus. Because HLA typing was missing for some donors at each locus, association tests included only the typed subset. The only immune exposure information available for the cohort was CMV serostatus. A later analysis found that TCR association rates varied across HLA loci, with DRB1 alleles showing the most associated TCRs and HLA-C alleles the fewest. Correlated functional status among segregating V segments might reflect linkage disequilibrium, but an unknown experimental factor could not be ruled out.

Trimming removed 5 bases from V and 4 bases from J; the gene matches leave 2 bases unexplained. The CDR3, cysteine through phenylalanine, is 13 amino acids long. Only the CDR3 part of the read is kept: 39 bases, read in frame from the first base. Taken from the germline V gene, the CDR1 and CDR2 loops are SGHTA and FQGNSA. Receptors were amplified or captured by the immunoSEQ multiplex PCR assay. A mixture of 60 forward primers for TCR Vbeta segments and 13 reverse primers for TCR Jbeta segments was used in the multiplex PCR. A multiplex PCR assay on genomic DNA amplified the CDR3 region of rearranged TCR beta genes. On the Illumina HiSeq System, the amplified TCR beta libraries were sequenced as 87-base-pair reads. Per the original workflow: A later analysis counted approximately 74 million unique TCR beta chains across the approximately 700 repertoires, and 9 million to 14 million of these chains were shared by at least two donors. Raw reads were error-corrected and collapsed into unique sequences by a nearest-neighbor algorithm in which closely related sequences were merged to remove PCR and sequencing errors. Alignment of CDR3 sequences to IMGT reference sequences was used to assign V, D and J gene segments. For a sequence to be retained, a match of at least six nucleotides to both a V gene segment and a J gene segment was required. Rearrangements were classified as productive when the CDR3 lacked stop codons and remained in frame with V and J, and all other rearrangements were classified as non-productive. CDR3 was defined according to IMGT convention as the region running from the second conserved V-encoded cysteine to the conserved J-encoded phenylalanine. Sequences without an unambiguous match to a single V gene segment were excluded from the earlier analysis of several hundred of the donors. In an earlier analysis of approximately 560 of the donors, a V segment was called functional when productive rearrangements were above 56.7%, and segregating when the standard deviation between donors exceeded 5%. To diagnose cytomegalovirus status from the catalog of TCR beta chain sequences, a statistical classification framework was built. In a later analysis, TCR nucleotide sequences were compared against IMGT/GENE-DB human TR gene sequences so that V and J genes could be assigned. Using the TCRdist pipeline, a later analysis assigned CDR3 sequences along with most-parsimonious VDJ recombination scenarios. A later analysis defined each TCR beta chain by its CDR3 amino acid sequence plus V-gene family, and excluded reads lacking a unique V-gene family. To address suspected cross-contamination and a sequencing artifact, a later analysis removed roughly 640 highly shared, low-generation-probability nucleotide sequences. For each public chain, a later analysis derived a clonal expansion index from normalized ranks of inferred template counts within each repertoire. Generation probabilities in a later analysis came from a VDJ recombination model fitted to out-of-frame rearrangements, and those results were checked against IGoR. A later analysis scored TCR-TCR, TCR-HLA and TCR-CMV co-occurrence with hypergeometric tests, applying a repertoire-size bias correction to TCR pairs. To estimate false discovery rates, a later analysis permuted the HLA or CMV assignments 20 times. In a later analysis, co-occurring TCRs were grouped using DBSCAN, and TCRdist sequence similarity was added for clustering within HLA-allele-positive subsets. For co-occurrence clustering, repertoires with fewer than 30,000 or more than 120,000 public chains were excluded, along with roughly five repertoires with anomalous nucleotide sharing. The table was pulled from immuneACCESS by TCRdb, which kept in-frame rearrangements only. Such tables lose some clones; where checked, under half of the loss comes from unresolved V genes, and the rest has no known cause. V, J and clone size reflect that table, while D and trimming were determined from the DNA. The sample table shows 150,000 to 200,000 clones, and 84% are seen once. The ten largest make up 1.5% to 2.5% of the sample.

The sequence was obtained from a man aged 18 to 30 in good health and CMV-seronegative. The sample comprised PBMCs. The sequence is built from TRBV7-2 and TRBJ2-1; TRBD2 fits 7 bases in the junction. At the DNA level, the sequence is TGTGCCAGCAGCGAAGCGGGATACAATGAGCAGTTCTTC. This translates into CASSEAGYNEQFF.